The next 11 T cell receptor beta chains were all read from a single sample in a study of cytomegalovirus exposure and HLA in healthy donors (TCRdb year 2017). Libraries were built with the immunoSEQ multiplex PCR assay. TCRdb re-hosts the immuneACCESS table, in-frame sequences only. Its copies lack some clones; in the studies checked, an unresolved V gene accounts for under half of them, and the cause for the rest is not known. For this sample the table gives roughly 70,000 clones, of which about 95% were detected only once. The ten largest make up 3% to 4% of the sample. Sequences were obtained from PBMCs. The receptors derive from a man between 18 and 35 years old in good health and CMV-seronegative.

This clone came up once. This sequence joins TRBV11-3 and TRBJ2-2, with TRBD2 matching over 7 bases. The germline V gene has CDR1 SGHNT and CDR2 YENEEA. This CDR3 region has 18 residues. V was pared by 1 base and J by 4 bases, with 12 bases of the junction left unmatched. The CDR3 spells CASSLGYGGGSGTGELFF. The CDR3 DNA is TGTGCCAGCAGCTTAGGGTATGGCGGGGGATCAGGCACCGGGGAGCTGTTTTTT.

The CDR3 loop reads CASSYGQGQVTQYF. DNA for the CDR3: TGTGCCAGCAGTTACGGCCAGGGCCAGGTGACCCAGTACTTC. The rearrangement uses TRBV6-5 and TRBJ2-5, with D possibly being TRBD1 (5 bases). The CDR3 totals 14 residues. V lost 2 bases to trimming and J lost 7 bases, with 14 bases between them. Germline V CDR1 and CDR2: MNHEY, SVGAGI.

V is TRBV7-9 and J is TRBJ1-2, with D tentatively TRBD1 (5 bases). With 2 bases removed from V and 3 bases from J, the gap between germline ends came to 7 bases. Germline CDR1 SEHNR, CDR2 FQNEAQ (reference sequence). This CDR3 is 13 amino acids long. The CDR3 DNA follows: TGTGCCAGCAGCTTACTAGGGGACTATGGCTACACCTTC. It translates to CASSLLGDYGYTF. The whole variable domain, filled in from reference TRBV7-9 and TRBJ1-2, reads DTGVSQNPRHKITKRGQNVTFRCDPISEHNRLYWYRQTLGQGPEFLTYFQNEAQLEKSRLLSDRFSAERPKGSFSTLEIQRTEQGDSAMYLCASSLLGDYGYTFGSGTRLTVV.

This chain links TRBV23-1 with TRBJ1-5; D is ambiguous. TRBV23-1 has ORF status, its function being uncertain. V was clipped by 3 bases and J by 3 bases, with 12 bases between them. CDR3 size: 15 residues. The CDR3 DNA sequence: TGCGCCAGCAGTCAGGCCCCCGGGTACAATCAGCCCCAGCATTTT. This sequence encodes CASSQAPGYNQPQHF.

The V gene is TRBV6-5, the J gene TRBJ1-3; D is uncertain. Trimming removed 5 bases at V and 0 bases at J, with 11 bases between. The germline V gene has CDR1 MNHEY and CDR2 SVGAGI. The CDR3 covers 15 residues. As DNA, the CDR3 is TGTGCCAGCAGTCTGGGCTTGGGCTCTGGAAACACCATATATTTT. Its translation: CASSLGLGSGNTIYF.

The chain is built from TRBV10-1 and TRBJ2-4; D is possibly TRBD2 (6 bases). The V end was cut by 11 bases, the J end by 7 bases, with 18 bases between. Germline lookup yields CDR1 WNHNN and CDR2 SYGVQD (reference sequence). The CDR3 spans 13 residues. CDR3 protein: CAPHPGEANIQYF. DNA of the CDR3: TGCGCCCCTCACCCTGGGGAGGCGAACATTCAGTACTTC.

The chain employs TRBV5-1 and TRBJ2-5, with TRBD2 identical over 9 bases. The CDR3 length is 15 residues. Losses at the gene ends were 6 bases for V and 5 bases for J; bases not matched to a gene: 11. Germline V gives CDR1 SGHRS, CDR2 YFSETQ. The CDR3 reads CASTSRGGFQETQYF. The CDR3 DNA reads as TGCGCCAGCACGTCGCGGGGGGGGTTTCAGGAGACCCAGTACTTC.

The chain recombines TRBV6-1 with TRBJ1-2, with D uncertain. Trimming cost V 8 bases and J 0 bases, with 10 bases left between them. Germline values: CDR1 MNHNS, CDR2 SASEGT. CDR3 size: 13 residues. The CDR3 DNA follows: TGTGCCAGCTTGAGTCTATCTAACTATGGCTACACCTTC. It is translated as CASLSLSNYGYTF.

This clone was detected once. The chain has TRBV28 and TRBJ1-1, with D maybe TRBD1 (5 bases). V was cut by 2 bases and J by 0 bases, with 10 bases left in between. Germline CDR1 and CDR2: MDHEN and SYDVKM. The CDR3 has 15 residues. The CDR3 region has the DNA TGTGCCAGCAGTTTAGAGGCAGGGTTGAACACTGAAGCTTTCTTT. Protein product: CASSLEAGLNTEAFF. Complete variable domain (other parts from reference TRBV28 and TRBJ1-1): DVKVTQSSRYLVKRTGEKVFLECVQDMDHENMFWYRQDPGLGLRLIYFSYDVKMKEKGDIPEGYSVSREKKERFSLILESASTNQTSMYLCASSLEAGLNTEAFFGQGTRLTVV.

This clone was seen once. V is TRBV7-2 and J is TRBJ2-3, with TRBD1 matching over 9 bases. The CDR3 length is 15 residues. V was clipped by 4 bases and J by 4 bases; unmatched bases: 6. Germline CDR1 is SGHTA and CDR2 is FQGNSA. The CDR3 DNA reads TGTGCCAGCAGCTCGGGACAGGGACCTGCAGATACGCAGTATTTT. This translates into CASSSGQGPADTQYF.

The genes are TRBV5-1 and TRBJ2-5, with D possibly being TRBD2 (5 bases). V lost 7 bases and J lost 5, with 15 bases in between. CDR3 length equals 13 residues. Germline CDR1 SGHRS, CDR2 YFSETQ. CDR3 DNA: TGCGCCAGCGGGCGGCGGGCATGGGAGACCCAGTACTTC. As protein: CASGRRAWETQYF.